This TCR beta chain is drawn from a study of blood T cells in healthy people across ages. Together with a sample-barcoded 5' primer, a J-beta primer mix was included in a second PCR lasting about 7 to 11 cycles. TCRdb re-called the 5' RACE reads with MiXCR, one entry per CDR3 protein. Among roughly 730,000 distinct CDR3 sequences listed, around 50% were seen once. V dropped 2 bases and J dropped 2 bases, with 5 bases sitting between them. The CDR3 loop spans 13 amino acids. In germline, CDR1 is LGHNA, CDR2 YSLEER. What was sequenced was blood. This chain joins TRBV4-3 and TRBJ2-3, with unresolved D. This receptor was taken from a man aged 40-49 years in good health. The CDR3 loop is CASSQTATDTQYF. The CDR3 DNA reads as TGCGCCAGCAGCCAAACTGCCACAGATACGCAGTATTTT.